This T cell receptor beta chain was identified in a study of shared clonotypes between healthy human individuals. Study conclusions and caveats: Sampling covered nothing but blood. Tissue TCR repertoires likely differ from those found in blood.

This CDR3 is 11 amino acids long. Trimming removed 0 bases at V and 7 bases at J, with 3 bases between. The germline CDR1 and CDR2 sequences are MNHNY and SVGAGI (reference sequence). This clone showed up just a few times. What it binds is not known. The method was immunoSEQ multiplex PCR; TCRdb's version includes in-frame clones alone and lacks a portion of them. Of approximately 250,000 clones listed, 65% are singletons. This rearrangement joins TRBV6-6 to TRBJ2-5, with D unclear. The sample comprised memory CD4+ T cells sorted from blood. Subset: CD45RA-negative fraction. This receptor was identified in a man aged 30 to 45 in good health. The CDR3 loop reads CASSYSGTQYF. In DNA form, the CDR3 reads TGTGCCAGCAGTTACTCGGGGACCCAGTACTTC.